This T cell receptor beta chain was identified during a study of T-cell reconstitution after alpha-beta-depleted transplantation in children (dated by TCRdb to 2016 to 2018). With respect to the entire study: Using TCR repertoire profiling, the study followed T-cell immune reconstitution in a quantitative way in children after TCRalphabeta/CD19-depleted allogeneic hematopoietic cell transplantation.

For CDR1 and CDR2, the germline V gene lists KGHDR and SFDVKD. V is reduced by 4 bases and J by 0 bases, leaving a spacing of 8 bases between them. The CDR3, cysteine through phenylalanine, is 15 amino acids long. Kept here is only the CDR3 DNA, which spans 45 bases and is read in frame from base 1. The library came from PCR. The sequencer listed for this sample is Illumina HiSeq 2500. To normalize quantification of the TCRbeta repertoire, the TCR libraries were built with molecular barcoding that relied on unique molecular identifiers. TCRdb redid the processing of the public reads, applying fastp at Q25 and MiXCR, and retained in-frame beta chains. Each record represents a unique CDR3 protein, reported with the most common genes and DNA among its rows. Here the sample has over 400,000 distinct CDR3 sequences; under 15% occur a single time. The ten largest clones add up to around 6.1% of the sample.

Worth noting for this clonotype: What antigen it recognizes has not been identified. Base quality data are lacking; no much larger clone is found one base away.

Sequences were derived from PBMCs from the stem cell graft donor, sampled from the stem cell graft. The chain joins TRBV24-1 to TRBJ1-4; 6 matching bases give a weak D call of TRBD1. The clonotype originates from a human donor who donated a stem cell graft to a child with combined immunodeficiency. The CDR3 loop reads CATSDKGATNEKLFF. The nucleotide sequence reads TGTGCCACCAGTGACAAGGGGGCAACTAATGAAAAACTGTTTTTT.